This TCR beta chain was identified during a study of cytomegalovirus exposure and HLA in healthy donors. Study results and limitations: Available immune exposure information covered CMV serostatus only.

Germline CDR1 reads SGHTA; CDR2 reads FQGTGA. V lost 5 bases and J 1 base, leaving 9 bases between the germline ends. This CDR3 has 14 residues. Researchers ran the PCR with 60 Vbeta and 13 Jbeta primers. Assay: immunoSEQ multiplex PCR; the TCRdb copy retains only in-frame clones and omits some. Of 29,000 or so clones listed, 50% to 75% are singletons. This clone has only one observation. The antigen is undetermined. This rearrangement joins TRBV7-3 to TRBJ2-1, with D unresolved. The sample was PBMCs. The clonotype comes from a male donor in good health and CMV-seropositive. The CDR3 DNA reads TGTGCCAGCAGCCTAGGTCAGTCCTACAATGAGCAGTTCTTC. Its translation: CASSLGQSYNEQFF.